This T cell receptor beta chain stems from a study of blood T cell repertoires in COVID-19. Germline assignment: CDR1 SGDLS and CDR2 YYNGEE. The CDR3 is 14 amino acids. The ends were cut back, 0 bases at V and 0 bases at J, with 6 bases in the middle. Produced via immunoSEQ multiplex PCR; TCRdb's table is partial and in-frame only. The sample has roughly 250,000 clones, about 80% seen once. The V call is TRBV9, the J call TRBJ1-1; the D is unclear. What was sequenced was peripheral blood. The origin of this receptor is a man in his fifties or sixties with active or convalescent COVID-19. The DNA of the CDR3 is TGTGCCAGCAGCGTAGCGAGGGTGAACACTGAAGCTTTCTTT. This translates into CASSVARVNTEAFF.